This TCR beta chain was profiled in a study of PD-1 blockade in classical Hodgkin lymphoma. Findings of the study overall: Researchers reported that CD4+ TCR diversity, though not CD8+, rose significantly by C4D1.

The protocol was immunoSEQ multiplex PCR, while the TCRdb copy is restricted to in-frame clones and leaves out a portion. The repertoire holds 35,000 or so clones, with approximately 69% as singletons. Relapse was seen in all patients after autologous stem cell transplantation, and brentuximab vedotin exposure was variable. Progressive disease, partial response or complete response was each patient's best response. With respect to this clone: Antigen unknown.

The specimen was peripheral blood mononuclear cells (PBMCs), collected before the second cycle of nivolumab. The sequence was obtained from a human donor with classical Hodgkin lymphoma.

This CDR3 reads CASSQGRASHNEQFF. CDR3 sequence (DNA): TGCGCCAGCAGCCAAGGAAGGGCTAGTCACAATGAGCAGTTCTTC. This chain links TRBV4-3 with TRBJ2-1; unclear D gene. Per the germline V gene, CDR1 is LGHNA and CDR2 is YSLEER. With 1 base removed from V and 5 bases from J, the gap between germline ends came to 12 bases. The CDR3 sequence is 15 residues long.